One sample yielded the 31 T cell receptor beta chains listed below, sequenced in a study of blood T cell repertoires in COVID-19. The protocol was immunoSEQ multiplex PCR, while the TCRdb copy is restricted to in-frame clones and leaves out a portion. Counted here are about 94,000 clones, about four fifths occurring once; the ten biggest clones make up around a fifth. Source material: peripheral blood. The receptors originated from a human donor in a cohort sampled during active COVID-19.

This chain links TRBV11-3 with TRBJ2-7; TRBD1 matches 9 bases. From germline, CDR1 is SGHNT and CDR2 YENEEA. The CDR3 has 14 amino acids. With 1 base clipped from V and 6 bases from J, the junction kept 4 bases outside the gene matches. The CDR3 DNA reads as TGTGCCAGCAGCTTAGGGGACAGGGTGGCCGAGCAGTACTTC. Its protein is CASSLGDRVAEQYF.

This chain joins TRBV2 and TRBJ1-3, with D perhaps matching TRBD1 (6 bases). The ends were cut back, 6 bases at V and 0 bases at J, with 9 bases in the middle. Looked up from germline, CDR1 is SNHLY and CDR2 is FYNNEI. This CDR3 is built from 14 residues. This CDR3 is CASRGTTSGNTIYF. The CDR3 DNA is TGTGCCAGCAGGGGGACAACCTCTGGAAACACCATATATTTT. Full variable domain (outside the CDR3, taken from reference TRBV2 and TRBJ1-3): EPEVTQTPSHQVTQMGQEVILRCVPISNHLYFYWYRQILGQKVEFLVSFYNNEISEKSEIFDDQFSVERPDGSNFTLKIRSTKLEDSAMYFCASRGTTSGNTIYFGEGSWLTVV.

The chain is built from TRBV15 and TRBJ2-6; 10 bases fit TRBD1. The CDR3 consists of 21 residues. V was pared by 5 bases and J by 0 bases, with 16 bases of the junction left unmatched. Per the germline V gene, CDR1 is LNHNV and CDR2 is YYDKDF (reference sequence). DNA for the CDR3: TGTGCCACCAGCTCCCGGGACAGGGGCCGCCAATCTTCCTCTGGGGCCAACGTCCTGACTTTC. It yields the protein CATSSRDRGRQSSSGANVLTF.

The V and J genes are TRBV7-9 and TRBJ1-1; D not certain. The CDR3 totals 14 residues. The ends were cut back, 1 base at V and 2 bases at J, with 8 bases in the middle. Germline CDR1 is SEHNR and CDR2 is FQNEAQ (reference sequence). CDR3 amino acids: CASSLEQSNTEAFF. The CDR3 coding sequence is TGTGCCAGCAGCTTAGAACAGAGCAACACTGAAGCTTTCTTT. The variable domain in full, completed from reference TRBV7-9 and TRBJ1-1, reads DTGVSQNPRHKITKRGQNVTFRCDPISEHNRLYWYRQTLGQGPEFLTYFQNEAQLEKSRLLSDRFSAERPKGSFSTLEIQRTEQGDSAMYLCASSLEQSNTEAFFGQGTRLTVV.

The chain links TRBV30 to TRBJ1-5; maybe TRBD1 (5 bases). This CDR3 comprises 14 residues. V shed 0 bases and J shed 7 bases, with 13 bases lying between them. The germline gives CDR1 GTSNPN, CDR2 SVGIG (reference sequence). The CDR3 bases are TGTGCCTGGAGTGTAACAGGTGGAATGCAGCCCCAGCATTTT. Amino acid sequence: CAWSVTGGMQPQHF.

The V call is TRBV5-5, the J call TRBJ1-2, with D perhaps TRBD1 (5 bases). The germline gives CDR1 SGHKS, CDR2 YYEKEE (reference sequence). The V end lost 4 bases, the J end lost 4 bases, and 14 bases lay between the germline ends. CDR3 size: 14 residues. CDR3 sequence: CASSLTTEGYGYTF. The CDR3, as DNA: TGTGCCAGCAGCCTGACGACAGAAGGCTATGGCTACACCTTC.

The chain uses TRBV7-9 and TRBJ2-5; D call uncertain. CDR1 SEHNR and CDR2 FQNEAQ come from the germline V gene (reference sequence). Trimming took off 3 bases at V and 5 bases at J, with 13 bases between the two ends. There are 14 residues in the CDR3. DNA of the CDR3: TGTGCCAGCAGCTTGGCGCTGGCGGTTGAGACCCAGTACTTC. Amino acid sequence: CASSLALAVETQYF.

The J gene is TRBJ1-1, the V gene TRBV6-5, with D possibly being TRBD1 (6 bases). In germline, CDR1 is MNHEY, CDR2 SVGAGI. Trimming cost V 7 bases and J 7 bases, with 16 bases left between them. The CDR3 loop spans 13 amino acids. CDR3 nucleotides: TGTGCCAGCACTATTACGGGGGGGCGTGAAGCTTTCTTT. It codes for CASTITGGREAFF.

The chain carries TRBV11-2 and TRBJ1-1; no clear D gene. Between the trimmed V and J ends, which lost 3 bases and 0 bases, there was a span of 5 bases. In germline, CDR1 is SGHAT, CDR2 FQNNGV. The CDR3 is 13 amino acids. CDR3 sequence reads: CASSFSLNTEAFF. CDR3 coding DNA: TGTGCCAGCAGCTTCAGTCTGAACACTGAAGCTTTCTTT.

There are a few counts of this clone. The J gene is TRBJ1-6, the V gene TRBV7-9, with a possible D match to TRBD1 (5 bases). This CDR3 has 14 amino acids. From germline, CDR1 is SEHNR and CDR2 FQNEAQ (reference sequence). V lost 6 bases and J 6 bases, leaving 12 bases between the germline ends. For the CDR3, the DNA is TGTGCCAGCAGGGATGGAGGGGTTAATTCACCCCTCCACTTT. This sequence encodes CASRDGGVNSPLHF.

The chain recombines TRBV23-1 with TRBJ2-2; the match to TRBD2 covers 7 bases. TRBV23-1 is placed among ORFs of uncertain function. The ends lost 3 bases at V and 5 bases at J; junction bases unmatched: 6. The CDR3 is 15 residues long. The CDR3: CASSHQNSGTGELFF. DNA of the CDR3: TGCGCCAGCAGTCACCAAAATAGCGGGACCGGGGAGCTGTTTTTT.

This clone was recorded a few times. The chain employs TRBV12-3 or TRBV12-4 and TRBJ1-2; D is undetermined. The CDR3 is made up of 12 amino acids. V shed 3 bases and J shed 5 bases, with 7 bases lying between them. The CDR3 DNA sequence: TGTGCCAGCAGTTTCCCCGGGTATGGCTACACCTTC. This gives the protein CASSFPGYGYTF.

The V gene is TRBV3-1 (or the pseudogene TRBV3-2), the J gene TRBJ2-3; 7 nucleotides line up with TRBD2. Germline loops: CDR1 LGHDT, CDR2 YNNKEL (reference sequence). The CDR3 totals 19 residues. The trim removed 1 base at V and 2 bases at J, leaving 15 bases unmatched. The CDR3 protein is CASSQASGFRTSATDTQYF. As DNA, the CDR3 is TGTGCCAGCAGCCAAGCCTCTGGGTTCCGGACTAGTGCCACAGATACGCAGTATTTT.

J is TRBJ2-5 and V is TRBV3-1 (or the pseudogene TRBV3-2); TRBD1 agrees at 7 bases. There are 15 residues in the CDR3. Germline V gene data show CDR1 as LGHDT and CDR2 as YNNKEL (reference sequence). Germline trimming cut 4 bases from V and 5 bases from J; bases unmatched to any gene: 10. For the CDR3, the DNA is TGTGCCAGCAGCCTACAGGGGAAGGGTGGGGAGACCCAGTACTTC. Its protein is CASSLQGKGGETQYF.

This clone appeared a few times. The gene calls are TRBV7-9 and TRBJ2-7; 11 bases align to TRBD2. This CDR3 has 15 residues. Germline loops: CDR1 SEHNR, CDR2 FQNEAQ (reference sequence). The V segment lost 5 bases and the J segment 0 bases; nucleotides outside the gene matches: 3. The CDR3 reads CASSRGTSGSYEQYF. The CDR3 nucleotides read TGTGCCAGCAGCCGTGGGACTAGCGGCTCCTACGAGCAGTACTTC.

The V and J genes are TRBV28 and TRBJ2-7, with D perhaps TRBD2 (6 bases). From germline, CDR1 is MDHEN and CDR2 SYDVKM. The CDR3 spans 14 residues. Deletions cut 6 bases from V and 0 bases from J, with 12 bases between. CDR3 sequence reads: CASRTPGGSYEQYF. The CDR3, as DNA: TGTGCCAGCAGGACCCCCGGGGGCTCCTACGAGCAGTACTTC.

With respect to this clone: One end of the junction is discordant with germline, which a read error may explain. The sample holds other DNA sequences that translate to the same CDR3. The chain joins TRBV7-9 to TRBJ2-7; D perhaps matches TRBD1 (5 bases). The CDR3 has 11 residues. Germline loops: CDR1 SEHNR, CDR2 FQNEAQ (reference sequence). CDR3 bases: TGTGCCAGCAGCCCGAAACAGGAGCAGTATTTC. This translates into CASSPKQEQYF.

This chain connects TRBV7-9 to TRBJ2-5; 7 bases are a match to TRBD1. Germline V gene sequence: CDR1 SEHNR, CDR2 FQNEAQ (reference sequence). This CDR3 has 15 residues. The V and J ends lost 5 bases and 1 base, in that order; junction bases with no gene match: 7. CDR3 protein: CASSASTGFQETQYF. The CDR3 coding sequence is TGTGCCAGCAGCGCCTCGACAGGGTTCCAAGAGACCCAGTACTTC.

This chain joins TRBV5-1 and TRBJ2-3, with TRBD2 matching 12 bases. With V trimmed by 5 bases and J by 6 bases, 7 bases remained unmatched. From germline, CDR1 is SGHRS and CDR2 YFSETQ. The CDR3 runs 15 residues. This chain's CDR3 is CASSYLAGGADTQYF. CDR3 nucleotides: TGCGCCAGCAGTTACCTAGCGGGAGGGGCGGATACGCAGTATTTT.

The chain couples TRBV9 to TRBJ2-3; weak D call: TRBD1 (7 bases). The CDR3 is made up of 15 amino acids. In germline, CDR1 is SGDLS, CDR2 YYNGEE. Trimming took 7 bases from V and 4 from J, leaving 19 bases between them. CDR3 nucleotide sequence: TGTGCCAGCGCAGGGGGGAGTCCCAGGGCAGATACGCAGTATTTT. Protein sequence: CASAGGSPRADTQYF.

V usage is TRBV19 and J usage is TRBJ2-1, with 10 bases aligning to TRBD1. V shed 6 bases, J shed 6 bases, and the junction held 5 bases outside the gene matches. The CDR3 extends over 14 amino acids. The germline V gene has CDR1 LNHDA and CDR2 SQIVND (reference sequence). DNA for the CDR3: TGTGCCAGTAGCCGGGACAGGGGTACCAATGAGCAGTTCTTC. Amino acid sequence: CASSRDRGTNEQFF. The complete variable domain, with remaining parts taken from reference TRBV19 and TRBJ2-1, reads DGGITQSPKYLFRKEGQNVTLSCEQNLNHDAMYWYRQDPGQGLRLIYYSQIVNDFQKGDIAEGYSVSREKKESFPLTVTSAQKNPTAFYLCASSRDRGTNEQFFGPGTRLTVL.

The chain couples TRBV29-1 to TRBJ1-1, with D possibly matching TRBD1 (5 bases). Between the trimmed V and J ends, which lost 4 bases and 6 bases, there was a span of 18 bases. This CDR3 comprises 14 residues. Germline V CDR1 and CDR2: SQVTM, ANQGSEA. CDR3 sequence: CSVVGWGVDAEAFF. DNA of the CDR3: TGCAGCGTTGTCGGCTGGGGGGTTGACGCTGAAGCTTTCTTT.

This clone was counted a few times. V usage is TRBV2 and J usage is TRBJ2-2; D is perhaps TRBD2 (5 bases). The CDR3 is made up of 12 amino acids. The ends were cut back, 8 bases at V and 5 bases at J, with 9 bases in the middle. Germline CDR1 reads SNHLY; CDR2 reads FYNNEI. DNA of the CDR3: TGTGCCAGCTGGCCGGGGACCGGGGAGCTGTTTTTT. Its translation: CASWPGTGELFF.

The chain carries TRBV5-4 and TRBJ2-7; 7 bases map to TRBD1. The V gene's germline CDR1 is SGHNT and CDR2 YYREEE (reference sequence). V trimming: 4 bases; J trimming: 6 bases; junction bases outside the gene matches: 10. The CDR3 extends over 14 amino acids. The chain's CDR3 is CASSPETGLGEQYF. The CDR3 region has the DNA TGTGCCAGCAGCCCTGAGACAGGGCTAGGCGAGCAGTACTTC.

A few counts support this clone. This CDR3 reads CASSRTGGNQPQHF. CDR3 sequence (DNA): TGTGCCAGTAGTAGGACAGGGGGCAATCAGCCCCAGCATTTT. The chain carries TRBV19 and TRBJ1-5; 9 positions match TRBD1. CDR1 is LNHDA, CDR2 SQIVND, per germline (reference sequence). Trimming removed 4 bases from V and 2 bases from J; junction bases left unmatched: 0. This CDR3 spans 14 amino acids. The entire variable domain, with the rest obtained from reference TRBV19 and TRBJ1-5, is as follows: DGGITQSPKYLFRKEGQNVTLSCEQNLNHDAMYWYRQDPGQGLRLIYYSQIVNDFQKGDIAEGYSVSREKKESFPLTVTSAQKNPTAFYLCASSRTGGNQPQHFGDGTRLSIL.

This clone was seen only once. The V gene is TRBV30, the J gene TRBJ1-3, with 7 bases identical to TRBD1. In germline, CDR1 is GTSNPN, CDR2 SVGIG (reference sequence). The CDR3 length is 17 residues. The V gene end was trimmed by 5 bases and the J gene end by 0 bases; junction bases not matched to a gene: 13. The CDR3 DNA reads TGTGCCTGGCGAATCCCAAACAGGGGCCTCTCTGGAAACACCATATATTTT. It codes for CAWRIPNRGLSGNTIYF.

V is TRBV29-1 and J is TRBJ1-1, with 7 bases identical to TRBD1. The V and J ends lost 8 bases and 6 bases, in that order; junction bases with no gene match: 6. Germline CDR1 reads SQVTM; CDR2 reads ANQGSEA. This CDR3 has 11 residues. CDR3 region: CSSHRGAEAFF. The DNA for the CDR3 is TGCAGCTCACACAGGGGCGCTGAAGCTTTCTTT.

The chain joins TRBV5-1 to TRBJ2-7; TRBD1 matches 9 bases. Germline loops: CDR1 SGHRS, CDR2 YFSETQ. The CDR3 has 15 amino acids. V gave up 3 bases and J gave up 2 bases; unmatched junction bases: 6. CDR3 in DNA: TGCGCCAGCAGCTCGGGACAGGGTGCAACCTACGAGCAGTACTTC. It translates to CASSSGQGATYEQYF.

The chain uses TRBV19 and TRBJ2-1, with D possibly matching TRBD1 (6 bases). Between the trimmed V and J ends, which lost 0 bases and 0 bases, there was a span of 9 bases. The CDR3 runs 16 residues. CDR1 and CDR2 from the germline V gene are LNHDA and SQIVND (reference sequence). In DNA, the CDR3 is TGTGCCAGTAGTATAGATCAGGGGTTCTCCTACAATGAGCAGTTCTTC. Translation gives CASSIDQGFSYNEQFF.

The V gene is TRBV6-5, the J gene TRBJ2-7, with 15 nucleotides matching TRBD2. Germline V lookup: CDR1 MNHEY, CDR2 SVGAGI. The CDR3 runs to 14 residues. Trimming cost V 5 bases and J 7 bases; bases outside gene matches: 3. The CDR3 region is CASSPGTSGREQYF. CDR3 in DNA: TGTGCCAGCAGTCCCGGGACTAGCGGGAGGGAGCAGTACTTC.

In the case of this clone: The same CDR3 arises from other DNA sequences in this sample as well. This chain's CDR3 is CASSQALLAKNIQYF. The CDR3 DNA reads as TGTGCCAGCAGCCAAGCGTTACTAGCCAAAAACATTCAGTACTTC. This chain links TRBV3-1 (or the pseudogene TRBV3-2) with TRBJ2-4; D remains ambiguous. The V and J ends lost 1 base and 0 bases respectively, with 7 bases between them. This CDR3 comprises 15 residues. Germline CDR1 is LGHDT and CDR2 is YNNKEL (reference sequence).